The source of this T cell receptor (beta chain) is a study of blood T cell repertoires in COVID-19. Background on the study: There were acute and convalescent COVID-19 samples, and they came from the United States, Italy and Spain. Nucleic acid was either cDNA or gDNA, and it came from T cells, B-cell-depleted T cells, or PBMCs.

Under the authors' procedure: Reference gene primer amplification yielded estimated nucleated cell counts. This table comes from immunoSEQ multiplex PCR, and its TCRdb copy is limited to in-frame clones, with some not included. V and J calls and clone size are given by that table; D and trimming were obtained from the DNA. The sample yields 61,000 or so clones, about 91% seen once. This clone showed up just once. V lost 2 bases and J 2 bases, leaving 13 bases between the germline ends. The CDR3 length is 15 residues. Germline V lookup: CDR1 KGHSH, CDR2 LQKENI. Input material: peripheral blood. The receptor comes from a woman older than 75 with active COVID-19. The gene calls are TRBV18 and TRBJ2-7, with D tentatively TRBD1 (6 bases). The CDR3 DNA reads as TGTGCCAGCTCACCAGCCCCAGGGGCCCCCTACGAGCAGTACTTC. Protein: CASSPAPGAPYEQYF.